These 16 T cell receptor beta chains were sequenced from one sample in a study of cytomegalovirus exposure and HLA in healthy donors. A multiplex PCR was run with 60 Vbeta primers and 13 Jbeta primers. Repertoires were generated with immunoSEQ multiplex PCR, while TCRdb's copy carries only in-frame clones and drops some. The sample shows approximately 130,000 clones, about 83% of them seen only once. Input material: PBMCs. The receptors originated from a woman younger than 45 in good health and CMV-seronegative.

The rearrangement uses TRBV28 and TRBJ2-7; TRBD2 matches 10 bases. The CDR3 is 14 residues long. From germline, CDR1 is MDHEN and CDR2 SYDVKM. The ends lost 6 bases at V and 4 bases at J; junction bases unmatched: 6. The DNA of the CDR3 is TGTGCCAGCAGGAGCGGGAGGGCCCGTTACGAGCAGTACTTC. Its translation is CASRSGRARYEQYF.

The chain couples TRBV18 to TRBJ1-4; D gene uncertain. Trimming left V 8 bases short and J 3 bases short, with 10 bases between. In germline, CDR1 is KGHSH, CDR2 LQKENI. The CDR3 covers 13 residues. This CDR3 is CASLYGPNEKLFF. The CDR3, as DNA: TGTGCCAGCCTCTATGGTCCTAATGAAAAACTGTTTTTT.

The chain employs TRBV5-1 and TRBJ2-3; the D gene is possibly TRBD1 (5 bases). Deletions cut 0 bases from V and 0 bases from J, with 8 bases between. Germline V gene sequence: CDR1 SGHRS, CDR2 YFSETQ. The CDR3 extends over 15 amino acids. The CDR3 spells CASSLVPGSTDTQYF. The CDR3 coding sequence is TGCGCCAGCAGCTTGGTTCCAGGGAGCACAGATACGCAGTATTTT.

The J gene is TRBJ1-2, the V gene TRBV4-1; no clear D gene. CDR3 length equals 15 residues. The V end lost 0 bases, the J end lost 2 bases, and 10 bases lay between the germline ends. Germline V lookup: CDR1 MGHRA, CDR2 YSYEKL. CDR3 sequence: CASSQDRGLNYGYTF. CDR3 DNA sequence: TGCGCCAGCAGCCAAGATCGAGGGTTGAACTATGGCTACACCTTC.

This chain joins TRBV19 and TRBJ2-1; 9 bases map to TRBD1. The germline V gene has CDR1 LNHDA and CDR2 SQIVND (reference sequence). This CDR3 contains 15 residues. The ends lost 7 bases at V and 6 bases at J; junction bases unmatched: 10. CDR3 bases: TGTGCCAGTAAACCCGGGACAGGGTTTTTCAATGAGCAGTTCTTC. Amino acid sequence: CASKPGTGFFNEQFF.

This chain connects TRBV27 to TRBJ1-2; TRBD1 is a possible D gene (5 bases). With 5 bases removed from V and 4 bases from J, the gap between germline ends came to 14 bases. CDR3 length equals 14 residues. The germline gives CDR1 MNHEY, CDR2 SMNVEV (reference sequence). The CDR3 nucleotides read TGTGCCAGCAGTCCCGGGGGTTGGATCTATGGCTACACCTTC. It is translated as CASSPGGWIYGYTF.

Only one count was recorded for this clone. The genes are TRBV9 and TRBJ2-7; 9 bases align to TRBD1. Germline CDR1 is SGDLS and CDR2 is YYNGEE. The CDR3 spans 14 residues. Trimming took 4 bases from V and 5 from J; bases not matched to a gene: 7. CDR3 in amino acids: CASSPRGQGDEQYF. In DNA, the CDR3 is TGTGCCAGCAGCCCTAGGGGACAGGGAGACGAGCAGTACTTC.

CDR3 protein: CASRDERTSGRYSYNEQFF. The CDR3 DNA sequence: TGTGCCAGCAGGGACGAACGGACTAGCGGGAGATACTCCTACAATGAGCAGTTCTTC. This chain connects TRBV2 to TRBJ2-1; 13 bases map to TRBD2. The CDR3 has 19 residues. Per germline, CDR1 SNHLY and CDR2 FYNNEI. J gave up 0 bases and V 6 bases, and 11 bases lay outside the gene matches.

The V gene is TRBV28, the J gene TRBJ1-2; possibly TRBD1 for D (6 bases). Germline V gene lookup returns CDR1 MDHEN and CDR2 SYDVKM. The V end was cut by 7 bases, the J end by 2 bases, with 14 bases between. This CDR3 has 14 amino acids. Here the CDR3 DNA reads TGTGCCAGCACGAGACAGGTCCTGAACTATGGCTACACCTTC. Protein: CASTRQVLNYGYTF.

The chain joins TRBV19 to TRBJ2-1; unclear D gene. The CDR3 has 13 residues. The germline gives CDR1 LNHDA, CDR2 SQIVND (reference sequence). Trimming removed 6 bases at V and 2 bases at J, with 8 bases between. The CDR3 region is CASSSTTYNEQFF. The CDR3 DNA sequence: TGTGCCAGTAGCTCGACAACCTACAATGAGCAGTTCTTC.

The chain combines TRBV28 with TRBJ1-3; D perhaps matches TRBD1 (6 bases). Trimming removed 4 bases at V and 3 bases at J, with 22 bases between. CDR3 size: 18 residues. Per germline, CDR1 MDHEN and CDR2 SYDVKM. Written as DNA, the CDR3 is TGTGCCAGCAGTTGGACCGTTGGGGGCCCCCCTCGTGGAAACACCATATATTTT. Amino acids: CASSWTVGGPPRGNTIYF.

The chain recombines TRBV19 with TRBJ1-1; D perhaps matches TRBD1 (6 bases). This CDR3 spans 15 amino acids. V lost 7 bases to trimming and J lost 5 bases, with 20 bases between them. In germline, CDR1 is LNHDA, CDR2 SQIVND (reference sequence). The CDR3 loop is CASTAWEGVGTEAFF. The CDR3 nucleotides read TGTGCCAGTACCGCCTGGGAGGGGGTGGGGACTGAAGCTTTCTTT.

The CDR3 DNA is TGTGCCAGCAGTCCCAATACTAGCGGGAGACACACAGATACGCAGTATTTT. Amino acids: CASSPNTSGRHTDTQYF. The chain joins TRBV28 to TRBJ2-3; 11 bases agree with TRBD2. The CDR3 is made up of 17 amino acids. Trimming took 5 bases from V and 2 from J; bases not matched to a gene: 9. Germline V gives CDR1 MDHEN, CDR2 SYDVKM. Complete variable domain (other parts from reference TRBV28 and TRBJ2-3): DVKVTQSSRYLVKRTGEKVFLECVQDMDHENMFWYRQDPGLGLRLIYFSYDVKMKEKGDIPEGYSVSREKKERFSLILESASTNQTSMYLCASSPNTSGRHTDTQYFGPGTRLTVL.

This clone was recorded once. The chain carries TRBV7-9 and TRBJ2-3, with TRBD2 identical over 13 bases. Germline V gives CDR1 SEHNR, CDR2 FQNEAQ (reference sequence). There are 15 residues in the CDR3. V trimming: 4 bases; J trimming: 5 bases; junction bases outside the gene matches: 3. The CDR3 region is CASSSGLAGLDTQYF. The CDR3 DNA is TGTGCCAGCAGCTCGGGACTAGCGGGGTTAGATACGCAGTATTTT.

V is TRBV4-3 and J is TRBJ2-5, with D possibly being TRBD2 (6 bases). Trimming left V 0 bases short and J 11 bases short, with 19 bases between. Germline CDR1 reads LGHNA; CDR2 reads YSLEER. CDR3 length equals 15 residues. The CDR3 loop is CASSQDVLGAREQYF. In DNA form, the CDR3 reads TGCGCCAGCAGCCAAGATGTTCTCGGGGCTCGGGAGCAGTACTTC.

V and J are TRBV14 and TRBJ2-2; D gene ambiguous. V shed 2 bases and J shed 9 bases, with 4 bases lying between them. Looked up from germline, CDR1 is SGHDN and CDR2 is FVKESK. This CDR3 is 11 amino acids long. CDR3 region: CASSQNWELFF. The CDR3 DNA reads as TGTGCCAGCAGCCAAAACTGGGAGCTGTTTTTT.